Described below is a single T cell receptor beta chain sequence and its context. Its antigen is as yet unknown. This record comes from a study of lymphopenia after photon versus proton radiotherapy. Germline CDR1 MNHEY, CDR2 SVGAGI. The CDR3 is 15 residues long. Trimming stripped 5 bases from V and 9 bases from J, with 20 bases between. Study-wide findings and caveats: Photon-treated patients lost naive T cells and TCR diversity; proton-treated stayed stable. Survival link was tested only in deceased patients; proton benefit remains a possibility.

TCRdb keeps only in-frame clones here, not all; method: immunoSEQ multiplex PCR. Altogether some 38,000 clones are present, 80% to 95% being singletons, with the ten largest covering 13% to 15%. This specimen consisted of peripheral blood, obtained from a patient treated with photon-based radiotherapy. The clonotype comes from a man between 60 and 70 years old with cholangiocarcinoma. This chain joins TRBV6-5 and TRBJ1-5; perhaps TRBD1 as D (5 bases). The CDR3 DNA reads as TGTGCCAGCAGTAGCGGGGGTGGCACTTCGGGGCCCCAGCATTTT. Residues: CASSSGGGTSGPQHF.